Each of the 14 T cell receptor beta chains below was sequenced from the same sample in a study of T cell clonotyping in hematopoietic cell transplantation. Data came from immunoSEQ multiplex PCR; TCRdb stores just in-frame clones and leaves some out. The sample has under 45,000 clones, over 80% seen once; the top ten hold almost 2%. The specimen sequenced was peripheral blood mononuclear cells. These receptors were obtained from a woman between 40 and 50 years old in good health. Some clones in this sample may be carry-over from other donors' samples.

V and J are TRBV28 and TRBJ1-1; 7 nucleotides line up with TRBD1. The germline CDR1 and CDR2 sequences are MDHEN and SYDVKM. The ends lost 3 bases at V and 5 bases at J; junction bases unmatched: 12. The CDR3 spans 16 residues. CDR3 bases: TGTGCCAGCAGTTTGTCCGGAGGGACAGATGCAACTGAAGCTTTCTTT. This translates into CASSLSGGTDATEAFF.

This chain uses TRBV11-2 with TRBJ1-2; TRBD1 might be the D (5 bases). The CDR3 is made up of 13 amino acids. V lost 4 bases and J 8 bases, leaving 14 bases between the germline ends. Germline assignment: CDR1 SGHAT and CDR2 FQNNGV. The CDR3: CASSYSGGQGYTF. CDR3 DNA: TGTGCCAGCAGCTATTCGGGGGGTCAGGGCTACACCTTC.

The chain employs TRBV11-3 and TRBJ2-3, with 11 bases aligning to TRBD2. In germline, CDR1 is SGHNT, CDR2 YENEEA. The trim removed 9 bases at V and 5 bases at J, leaving 4 bases unmatched. The CDR3 sequence is 13 residues long. The CDR3 loop is CASSGRARDTQYF. CDR3 DNA sequence: TGTGCCAGTAGCGGGAGGGCAAGAGATACGCAGTATTTT.

V usage is TRBV7-9 and J usage is TRBJ1-1; possible D gene TRBD1, 6 bases. The CDR3 runs to 11 residues. V was shortened by 5 bases and J by 8 bases, with 9 bases between the two germline ends. Germline V lookup: CDR1 SEHNR, CDR2 FQNEAQ (reference sequence). CDR3: CASSRTVEAFF. Here the CDR3 DNA reads TGTGCCAGCAGCCGGACAGTCGAAGCTTTCTTT.

The V and J genes are TRBV11-3 and TRBJ1-3; D gene uncertain. V dropped 5 bases and J dropped 2 bases, with 13 bases sitting between them. Germline loops: CDR1 SGHNT, CDR2 YENEEA. The CDR3 sequence is 15 residues long. CDR3 sequence (DNA): TGTGCCAGCAGCCCCGGGGAGGAGGCTGGAAACACCATATATTTT. Its protein product is CASSPGEEAGNTIYF. Full variable domain (remainder filled in from reference TRBV11-3 and TRBJ1-3): EAGVVQSPRYKIIEKKQPVAFWCNPISGHNTLYWYLQNLGQGPELLIRYENEEAVDDSQLPKDRFSAERLKGVDSTLKIQPAELGDSAVYLCASSPGEEAGNTIYFGEGSWLTVV.

J is TRBJ1-5 and V is TRBV19; TRBD1 might be the D (5 bases). Trimming removed 4 bases at V and 1 base at J, with 14 bases between. Germline V CDR1 and CDR2: LNHDA, SQIVND (reference sequence). The CDR3 contains 16 residues. The CDR3 coding sequence is TGTGCCAGTAGTAGAATTGGAGACAGCAGCAATCAGCCCCAGCATTTT. Residues: CASSRIGDSSNQPQHF.

V gene TRBV7-9 combines with J gene TRBJ1-2; 8 bases line up with TRBD1. Germline V gene lookup returns CDR1 SEHNR and CDR2 FQNEAQ (reference sequence). After removal of 5 bases from V and 8 bases from J, the junction contained 7 bases not matched to a gene. CDR3 length equals 13 residues. The CDR3 coding sequence is TGTGCCAGCAGCACTGGACAGGGCCCCGGCTACACCTTC. Amino acid sequence: CASSTGQGPGYTF.

The chain joins TRBV2 to TRBJ1-5, with 7 bases that match TRBD1. Germline assignment: CDR1 SNHLY and CDR2 FYNNEI. V lost 3 bases to trimming and J lost 0 bases; unmatched junction nucleotides: 8. The CDR3 sequence is 17 residues long. The DNA for the CDR3 is TGTGCCAGCAGTGAGGTAGGACAGGTCCATAGCAATCAGCCCCAGCATTTT. Its protein product is CASSEVGQVHSNQPQHF.

The CDR3 loop reads CASSLWGSDTQYF. In DNA form, the CDR3 reads TGTGCCAGCAGCTTATGGGGGTCAGATACGCAGTATTTT. V and J are TRBV7-2 and TRBJ2-3; D could derive from TRBD1 or TRBD2 (5 bases each). This CDR3 contains 13 residues. The germline V gene has CDR1 SGHTA and CDR2 FQGNSA. Trimming took 2 bases from V and 4 from J, leaving 7 bases between them.

The chain employs TRBV11-1 and TRBJ2-6, with D possibly matching TRBD1 (6 bases). Germline CDR1 reads SGHAT; CDR2 reads FQDESV (reference sequence). V was cut by 7 bases and J by 2 bases, with 18 bases left in between. The CDR3 sequence is 17 residues long. The CDR3 here is CASNPGHGDAGANVLTF. CDR3 bases: TGTGCCAGCAACCCGGGACACGGCGACGCTGGGGCCAACGTCCTGACTTTC. Full variable domain (remainder filled in from reference TRBV11-1 and TRBJ2-6): EAEVAQSPRYKITEKSQAVAFWCDPISGHATLYWYRQILGQGPELLVQFQDESVVDDSQLPKDRFSAERLKGVDSTLKIQPAELGDSAMYLCASNPGHGDAGANVLTFGAGSRLTVL.

Here the CDR3 DNA reads TGTGCCAGTAGTGTACGGGATACCGCGGATTACGAGCAGTACTTC. Its protein is CASSVRDTADYEQYF. The J gene is TRBJ2-7, the V gene TRBV19, with TRBD2 as a possible D gene (5 bases). This CDR3 spans 15 amino acids. The V end lost 5 bases, the J end lost 4 bases, and 18 bases lay between the germline ends. Germline V gene lookup returns CDR1 LNHDA and CDR2 SQIVND (reference sequence).

This rearrangement joins TRBV9 to TRBJ2-7; TRBD2 aligns across 11 bases. CDR1 and CDR2 (germline): SGDLS, YYNGEE. The CDR3 has 14 amino acids. The V and J ends lost 3 bases and 3 bases, in that order; junction bases with no gene match: 2. The CDR3, as DNA: TGTGCCAGCAGCGGGGGACTAGCGGACTACGAGCAGTACTTC. It is translated as CASSGGLADYEQYF.

The CDR3 reads CASSEGTGLRRHEQFF. CDR3 coding DNA: TGTGCCAGCAGCGAGGGAACGGGACTCAGGCGACATGAGCAGTTCTTC. The chain combines TRBV9 with TRBJ2-1; D may be TRBD2 (6 bases). This CDR3 spans 16 amino acids. V gave up 3 bases and J gave up 8 bases, with 21 bases separating them. Germline CDR1 SGDLS, CDR2 YYNGEE.

This chain joins TRBV7-2 and TRBJ1-1; D unresolved. The germline V gene encodes CDR1 SGHTA and CDR2 FQGNSA. With 2 bases removed from V and 1 base from J, the gap between germline ends came to 5 bases. The CDR3 extends over 13 amino acids. The CDR3 DNA reads as TGTGCCAGCAGCTTATGGCAGAACACTGAAGCTTTCTTT. This gives the protein CASSLWQNTEAFF.